This TCR beta chain originates from a study of human thymus T cells. Trimming took 5 bases from V and 7 from J; bases not matched to a gene: 15. The CDR3 contains 17 residues. Germline values: CDR1 LGHNT, CDR2 FRNRAP. Thymic tissue was derived from resections collected during corrective heart surgery. Having surgery to correct congenital heart defects, healthy Finnish infants acted as the donors. Assay: immunoSEQ multiplex PCR; the TCRdb copy retains only in-frame clones and omits some. The sample has some 120,000 clones, over 85% seen once. The study, taken as a whole, reports: There appeared to be biased usage of V and J genes in thymic and blood repertoires.

Details on this clone: The antigen remains unidentified.

V usage is TRBV12-5 and J usage is TRBJ2-3, with 10 bases matching TRBD2. The sample taken for sequencing was thymus tissue. The sequence was obtained from a boy under two years old with a congenital heart defect but otherwise immunologically healthy. The CDR3 is CASGINLAGVRGNTQYF. CDR3 coding DNA: TGTGCTAGTGGTATAAATCTAGCGGGGGTGCGGGGAAATACGCAGTATTTT.